This T cell receptor beta chain was profiled in a study of shared clonotypes between healthy human individuals. Assay: immunoSEQ multiplex PCR; the TCRdb copy retains only in-frame clones and omits some. The sample has around 1.1 million clones, about 72% seen once; the top ten hold 0.89%. Concerning this clone itself: Other DNA variants within this sample encode the same CDR3.

This receptor was taken from a man aged 18 to 30 in good health. Some clones in this sample may be carry-over from other donors' samples. The sequencing sample was made of memory CD4+ T cells from PBMCs. The subset: CD45RA-negative fraction.

The CDR3 nucleotides are TGTGCCAGCAGTCCCTCTCTGGGCGGCTACACCTTC. Encoded protein: CASSPSLGGYTF. The chain employs TRBV6-6 and TRBJ1-2; D remains ambiguous. Germline V lookup: CDR1 MNHNY, CDR2 SVGAGI (reference sequence). The CDR3 spans 12 residues. Deletions cut 5 bases from V and 8 bases from J, with 12 bases between.